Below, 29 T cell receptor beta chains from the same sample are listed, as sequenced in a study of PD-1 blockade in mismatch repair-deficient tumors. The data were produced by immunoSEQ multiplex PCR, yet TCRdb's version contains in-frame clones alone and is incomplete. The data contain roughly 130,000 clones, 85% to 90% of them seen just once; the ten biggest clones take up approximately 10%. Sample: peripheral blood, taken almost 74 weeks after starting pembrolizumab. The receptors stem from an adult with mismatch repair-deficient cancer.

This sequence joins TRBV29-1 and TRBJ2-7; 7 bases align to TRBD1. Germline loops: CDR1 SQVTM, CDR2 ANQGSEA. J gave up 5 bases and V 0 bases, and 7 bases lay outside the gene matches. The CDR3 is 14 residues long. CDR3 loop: CSVEDRRQGHEQYF. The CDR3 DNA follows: TGCAGCGTTGAAGATCGGCGACAGGGCCACGAGCAGTACTTC.

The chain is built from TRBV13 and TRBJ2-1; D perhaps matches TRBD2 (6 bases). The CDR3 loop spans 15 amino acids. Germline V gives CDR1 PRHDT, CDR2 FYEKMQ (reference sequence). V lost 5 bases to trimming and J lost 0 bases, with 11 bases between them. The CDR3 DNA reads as TGTGCCAGCAGCGCCACGGGGGTCTCCTACAATGAGCAGTTCTTC. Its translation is CASSATGVSYNEQFF.

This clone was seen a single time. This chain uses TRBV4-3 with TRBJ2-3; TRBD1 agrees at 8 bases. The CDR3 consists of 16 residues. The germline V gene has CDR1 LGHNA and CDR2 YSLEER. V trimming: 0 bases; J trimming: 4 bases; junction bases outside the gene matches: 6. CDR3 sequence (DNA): TGCGCCAGCAGCCAAGACTCGGACAGGGTATCAGATACGCAGTATTTT. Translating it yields CASSQDSDRVSDTQYF.

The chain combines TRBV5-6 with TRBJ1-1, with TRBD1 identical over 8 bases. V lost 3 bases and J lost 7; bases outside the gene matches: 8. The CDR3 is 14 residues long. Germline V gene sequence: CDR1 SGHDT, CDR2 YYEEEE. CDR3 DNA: TGTGCCAGCAGCTATTCAGGGGGCCGGGGTGAAGCTTTCTTT. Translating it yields CASSYSGGRGEAFF.

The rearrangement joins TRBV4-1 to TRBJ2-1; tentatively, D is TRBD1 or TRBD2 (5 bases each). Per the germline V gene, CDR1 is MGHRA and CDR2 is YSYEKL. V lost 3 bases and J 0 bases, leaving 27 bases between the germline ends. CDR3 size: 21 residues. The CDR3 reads CASSHSTKAGSAESSYNEQFF. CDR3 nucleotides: TGCGCCAGCAGCCATTCCACCAAGGCAGGGTCAGCGGAGAGCTCCTACAATGAGCAGTTCTTC.

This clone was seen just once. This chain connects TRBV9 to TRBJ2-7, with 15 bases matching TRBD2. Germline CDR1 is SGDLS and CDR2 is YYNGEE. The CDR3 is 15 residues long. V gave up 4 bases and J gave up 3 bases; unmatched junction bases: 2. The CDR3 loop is CASSRGLAGGYEQYF. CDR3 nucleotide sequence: TGTGCCAGCAGCAGGGGACTAGCGGGAGGCTACGAGCAGTACTTC.

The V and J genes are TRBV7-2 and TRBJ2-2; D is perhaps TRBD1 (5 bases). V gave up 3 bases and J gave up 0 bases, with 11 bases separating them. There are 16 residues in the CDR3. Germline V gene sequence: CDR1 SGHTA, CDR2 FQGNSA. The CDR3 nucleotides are TGTGCCAGCAGCTTGGGGCCCATCTCGAACACCGGGGAGCTGTTTTTT. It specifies CASSLGPISNTGELFF.

CDR3: CASGLAAGTSYEQYF. Written as DNA, the CDR3 is TGTGCCAGCGGGCTAGCGGCCGGGACATCCTACGAGCAGTACTTC. The V gene is TRBV11-2, the J gene TRBJ2-7; D perhaps matches TRBD2 (7 bases). This CDR3 is built from 15 residues. The germline CDR1 and CDR2 sequences are SGHAT and FQNNGV. Trimming pared 8 bases from V and 1 base from J, leaving 18 bases between.

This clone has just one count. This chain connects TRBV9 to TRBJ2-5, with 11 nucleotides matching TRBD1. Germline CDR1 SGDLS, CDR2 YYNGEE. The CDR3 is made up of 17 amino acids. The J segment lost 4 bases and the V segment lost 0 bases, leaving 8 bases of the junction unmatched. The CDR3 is CASSVGTGGILGETQYF. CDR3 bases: TGTGCCAGCAGCGTAGGGACAGGGGGCATTTTGGGAGAGACCCAGTACTTC.

The CDR3 sequence: CASSHKRELFF. The CDR3 DNA follows: TGCGCCAGCAGCCACAAGAGGGAGCTGTTTTTT. The chain joins TRBV4-3 to TRBJ2-2; D remains ambiguous. Germline loops: CDR1 LGHNA, CDR2 YSLEER. The V and J ends lost 3 bases and 9 bases respectively, with 5 bases between them. The CDR3 is made up of 11 amino acids.

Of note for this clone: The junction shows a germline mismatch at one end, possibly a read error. The CDR3 DNA reads as TGTGCCAGCACCTTACATCGAGGGGAGCAGTTCTTC. Amino acids: CASTLHRGEQFF. The rearrangement joins TRBV7-9 to TRBJ2-1, with D possibly being TRBD2 (5 bases). CDR3 length equals 12 residues. Germline V gene data show CDR1 as SEHNR and CDR2 as FQNEAQ (reference sequence).

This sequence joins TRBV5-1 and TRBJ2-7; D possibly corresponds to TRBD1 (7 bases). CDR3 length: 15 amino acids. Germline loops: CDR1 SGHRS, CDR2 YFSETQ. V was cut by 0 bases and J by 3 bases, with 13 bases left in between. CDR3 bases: TGCGCCAGCAGCTTGGAAGGAGGGGGCTTCTACGAGCAGTACTTC. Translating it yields CASSLEGGGFYEQYF.

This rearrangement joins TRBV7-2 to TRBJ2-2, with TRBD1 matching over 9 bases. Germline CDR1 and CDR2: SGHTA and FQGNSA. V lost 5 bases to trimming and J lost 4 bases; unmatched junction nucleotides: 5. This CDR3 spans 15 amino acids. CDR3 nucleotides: TGTGCCAGCAGCCCGGACAGGGGAAGCACCGGGGAGCTGTTTTTT. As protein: CASSPDRGSTGELFF.

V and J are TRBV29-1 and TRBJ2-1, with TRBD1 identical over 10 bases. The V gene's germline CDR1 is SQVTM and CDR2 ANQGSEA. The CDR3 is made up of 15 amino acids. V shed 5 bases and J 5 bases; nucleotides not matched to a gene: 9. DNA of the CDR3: TGCAGCGTTATCTTCTGGGACAGGGGTAACAATGAGCAGTTCTTC. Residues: CSVIFWDRGNNEQFF.

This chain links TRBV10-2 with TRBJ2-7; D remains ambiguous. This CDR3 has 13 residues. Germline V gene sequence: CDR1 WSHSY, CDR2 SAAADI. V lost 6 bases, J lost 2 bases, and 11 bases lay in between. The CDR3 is CASRETSTYEQYF. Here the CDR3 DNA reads TGCGCCAGCAGAGAGACATCTACCTACGAGCAGTACTTC.

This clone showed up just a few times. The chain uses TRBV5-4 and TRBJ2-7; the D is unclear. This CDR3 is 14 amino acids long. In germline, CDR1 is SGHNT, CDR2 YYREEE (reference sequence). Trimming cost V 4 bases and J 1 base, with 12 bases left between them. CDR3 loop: CASSGDYRSYEQYF. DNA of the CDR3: TGTGCCAGCAGCGGGGATTATAGGTCCTACGAGCAGTACTTC. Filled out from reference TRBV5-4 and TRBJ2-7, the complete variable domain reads ETGVTQSPTHLIKTRGQQVTLRCSSQSGHNTVSWYQQALGQGPQFIFQYYREEENGRGNFPPRFSGLQFPNYSSELNVNALELDDSALYLCASSGDYRSYEQYFGPGTRLTVT.

The CDR3 nucleotides are TGTGCCAGCAGCTTCCCCGGCGGGGGGAATGAGCAGTTCTTC. Amino acid sequence: CASSFPGGGNEQFF. The genes are TRBV13 and TRBJ2-1; 8 bases are shared with TRBD2. The germline gives CDR1 PRHDT, CDR2 FYEKMQ (reference sequence). The CDR3 is made up of 14 amino acids. V was clipped by 3 bases and J by 7 bases; unmatched bases: 5.

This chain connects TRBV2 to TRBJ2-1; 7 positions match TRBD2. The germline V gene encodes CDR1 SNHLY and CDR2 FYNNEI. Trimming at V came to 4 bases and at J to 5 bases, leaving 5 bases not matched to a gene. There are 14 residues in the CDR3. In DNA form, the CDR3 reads TGTGCCAGCAGTGGCTTGCGGGGGAACAATGAGCAGTTCTTC. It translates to CASSGLRGNNEQFF.

The CDR3 DNA reads TGTGCCAGCAGCTACCGAATAGGGCTCACTGAAGCTTTCTTT. As protein: CASSYRIGLTEAFF. The V and J genes are TRBV21-1 and TRBJ1-1. TRBV21-1 is noted as a pseudogene. The CDR3 contains 14 residues.

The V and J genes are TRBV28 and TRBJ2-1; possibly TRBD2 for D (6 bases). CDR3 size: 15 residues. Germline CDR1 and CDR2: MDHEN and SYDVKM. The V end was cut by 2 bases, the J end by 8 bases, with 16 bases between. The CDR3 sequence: CASSLLGSPLDEQFF. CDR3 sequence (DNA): TGTGCCAGCAGTTTACTCGGGAGCCCCCTGGATGAGCAGTTCTTC.

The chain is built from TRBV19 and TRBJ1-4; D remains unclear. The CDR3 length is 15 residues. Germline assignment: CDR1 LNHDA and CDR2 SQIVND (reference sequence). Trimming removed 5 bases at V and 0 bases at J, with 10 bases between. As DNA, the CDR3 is TGTGCCAGTAGTGAGACCGGTGCAACTAATGAAAAACTGTTTTTT. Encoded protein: CASSETGATNEKLFF. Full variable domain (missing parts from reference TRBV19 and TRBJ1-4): DGGITQSPKYLFRKEGQNVTLSCEQNLNHDAMYWYRQDPGQGLRLIYYSQIVNDFQKGDIAEGYSVSREKKESFPLTVTSAQKNPTAFYLCASSETGATNEKLFFGSGTQLSVL.

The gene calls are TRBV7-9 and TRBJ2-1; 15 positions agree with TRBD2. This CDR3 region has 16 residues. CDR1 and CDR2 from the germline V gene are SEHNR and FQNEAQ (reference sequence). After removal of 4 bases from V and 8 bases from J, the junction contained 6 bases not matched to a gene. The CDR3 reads CASSYEGLAGGDEQFF. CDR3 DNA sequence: TGTGCCAGCAGCTACGAGGGACTAGCGGGAGGTGATGAGCAGTTCTTC.

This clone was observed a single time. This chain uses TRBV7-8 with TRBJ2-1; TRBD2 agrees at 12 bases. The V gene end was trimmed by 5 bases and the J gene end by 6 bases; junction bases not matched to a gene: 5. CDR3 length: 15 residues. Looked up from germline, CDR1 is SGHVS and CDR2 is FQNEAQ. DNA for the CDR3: TGTGCCAGCAGCAACCTAGCGGGAGGGTTCAATGAGCAGTTCTTC. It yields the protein CASSNLAGGFNEQFF.

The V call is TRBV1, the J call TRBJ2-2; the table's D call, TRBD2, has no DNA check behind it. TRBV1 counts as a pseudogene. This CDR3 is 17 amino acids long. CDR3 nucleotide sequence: TGCACCAGCAGCCAAGAAGGAGCGGGGGGGAACACCGGGGAGCTGTTTTTT. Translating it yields CTSSQEGAGGNTGELFF.

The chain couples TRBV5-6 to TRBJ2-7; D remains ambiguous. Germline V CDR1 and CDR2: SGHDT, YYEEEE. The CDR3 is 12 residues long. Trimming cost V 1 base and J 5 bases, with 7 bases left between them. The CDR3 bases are TGTGCCAGCAGCTTGACCAGTCACGAGCAGTACTTC. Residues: CASSLTSHEQYF.

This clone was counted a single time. CDR3 residues: CASSLAGSRETQYF. The CDR3 DNA reads TGTGCCAGCAGCTTAGCGGGGTCTAGGGAGACCCAGTACTTC. The V call is TRBV7-6, the J call TRBJ2-5; no clear D. Trimming took off 0 bases at V and 5 bases at J, with 10 bases between the two ends. The CDR3 is 14 residues long. Germline CDR1 SGHVS, CDR2 FNYEAQ.

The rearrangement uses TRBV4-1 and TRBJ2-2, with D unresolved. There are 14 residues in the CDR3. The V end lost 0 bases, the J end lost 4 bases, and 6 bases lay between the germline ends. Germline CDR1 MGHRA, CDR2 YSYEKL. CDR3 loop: CASSQEWGTGELFF. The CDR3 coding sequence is TGCGCCAGCAGCCAAGAATGGGGCACCGGGGAGCTGTTTTTT.

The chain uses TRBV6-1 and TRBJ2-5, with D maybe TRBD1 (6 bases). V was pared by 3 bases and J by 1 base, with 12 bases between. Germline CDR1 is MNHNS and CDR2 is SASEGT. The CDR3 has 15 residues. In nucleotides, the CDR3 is TGTGCCAGCAGTGACTCCGGGACAACCCAAGAGACCCAGTACTTC. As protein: CASSDSGTTQETQYF.

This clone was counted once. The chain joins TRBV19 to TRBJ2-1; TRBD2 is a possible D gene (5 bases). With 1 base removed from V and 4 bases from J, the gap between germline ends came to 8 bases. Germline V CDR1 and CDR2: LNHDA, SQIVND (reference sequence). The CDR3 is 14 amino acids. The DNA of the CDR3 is TGTGCCAGTAGTATAGCGGGGATATACAATGAGCAGTTCTTC. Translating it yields CASSIAGIYNEQFF. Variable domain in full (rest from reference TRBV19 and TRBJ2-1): DGGITQSPKYLFRKEGQNVTLSCEQNLNHDAMYWYRQDPGQGLRLIYYSQIVNDFQKGDIAEGYSVSREKKESFPLTVTSAQKNPTAFYLCASSIAGIYNEQFFGPGTRLTVL.